This is a list of T cell receptor beta chains from one sample in a study of T cells in localized non-small cell lung cancer. Some clones are missing from TCRdb's copy, which holds only in-frame ones; the method was immunoSEQ multiplex PCR. The sample lists 6,000 or so clones, around 38% occurring once. Sequencing used lung tumor tissue, obtained before any cancer treatment. All receptors come from a woman aged 35-75 years with stage II squamous cell lung carcinoma. The CDR3 runs from the conserved cysteine through the conserved F or W. D genes are given only for firm matches. Not all rows give a size; the values are once, few, many and, for expanded clones, a class.

once,.,TRBJ2-7,TRBV18,CASSPEPGSTLEQYF,TGTGCCAGCTCACCCGAGCCAGGATCCACCCTAGAGCAGTACTTC
few,.,TRBJ1-1,TRBV30,CAWTGFNAGEAFF,TGTGCCTGGACTGGGTTCAATGCCGGTGAAGCTTTCTTT
few,.,TRBJ2-1,TRBV11-1,CASSLEPNRNEQFF,TGTGCCAGCAGCTTAGAGCCGAACCGTAATGAGCAGTTCTTC
few,.,TRBJ1-1,TRBV23-1,CASSLVENTEAFF,TGCGCCAGCAGCTTGGTGGAGAACACTGAAGCTTTCTTT
.,.,TRBJ1-2,TRBV2,CASRANQGNYGYTF,TGTGCCAGCAGGGCCAACCAGGGAAACTATGGCTACACCTTC
few,.,TRBJ1-2,TRBV19,CASSQGIYPNYGYTF,TGTGCCAGTAGTCAGGGGATCTACCCGAACTATGGCTACACCTTC
.,TRBD1,TRBJ1-2,TRBV28,CASRPGTVDGYTF,TGTGCCAGCAGGCCCGGGACAGTTGATGGCTACACCTTC
many,TRBD1,TRBJ1-1,TRBV6-8,CAIKGYRGEAFF,TGTGCCATCAAGGGATACAGGGGCGAAGCTTTCTTT
once,.,TRBJ1-1,TRBV19,CASSTTTLNTEAFF,TGTGCCAGTAGTACAACTACCCTGAACACTGAAGCTTTCTTT
.,.,TRBJ1-1,TRBV6-8,CASGRTDTEAFF,TGTGCCAGTGGGAGGACAGACACTGAAGCTTTCTTT
.,TRBD1,TRBJ1-4,TRBV28,CASSFSGGLEKLFF,TGTGCCAGCAGTTTTTCAGGGGGCTTGGAAAAACTGTTTTTT
.,TRBD1,TRBJ1-1,TRBV10-2,CASSPGGTEAFF,TGCGCCAGCAGCCCAGGGGGCACTGAAGCTTTCTTT
.,TRBD1,TRBJ1-1,TRBV11-3,CASSSDRTFNTEAFF,TGTGCCAGCAGCTCGGACAGGACCTTCAACACTGAAGCTTTCTTT
.,.,TRBJ1-1,TRBV28,CASSLINMNTEAFF,TGTGCCAGCAGTTTAATAAACATGAACACTGAAGCTTTCTTT
few,.,TRBJ2-3,TRBV18,CASSPWRDSTDTQYF,TGTGCCAGCTCACCCTGGAGGGATAGCACAGATACGCAGTATTTT
.,TRBD1,TRBJ1-4,TRBV15,CATTQSGQGEKLFF,TGTGCCACCACCCAGAGTGGACAGGGGGAAAAACTGTTTTTT
.,.,TRBJ2-6,TRBV30,CAWSVERVSSGANVLTF,TGTGCCTGGAGTGTGGAGAGGGTTAGCTCTGGGGCCAACGTCCTGACTTTC
.,.,TRBJ2-6,TRBV5-1,CASSSGFPDSGANVLTF,TGCGCCAGCAGCTCGGGTTTCCCAGACTCTGGGGCCAACGTCCTGACTTTC
.,.,TRBJ2-1,TRBV14,CASSQLQAGSYNEQFF,TGTGCCAGCAGCCAACTACAGGCTGGCTCCTACAATGAGCAGTTCTTC
.,.,TRBJ2-6,TRBV9,CASSPTKGGSGANVLTF,TGTGCCAGCAGTCCTACGAAGGGGGGCTCTGGGGCCAACGTCCTGACTTTC
.,.,TRBJ2-6,TRBV23-1,CASSHKPYGANVLTF,TGCGCCAGCAGTCACAAGCCGTATGGGGCCAACGTCCTGACTTTC
.,.,TRBJ2-3,TRBV11-3,CASRGWTKATDTQYF,TGTGCCAGCAGGGGTTGGACAAAAGCCACAGATACGCAGTATTTT
.,TRBD2,TRBJ2-1,TRBV10-2,CASSESGGSGRLAYNEQFF,TGCGCCAGCAGTGAGTCGGGTGGTAGCGGGAGATTAGCCTACAATGAGCAGTTCTTC
.,TRBD1,TRBJ1-2,TRBV7-6,CASSPSGQGLGSYGYTF,TGTGCCAGCAGCCCGTCGGGACAGGGGTTAGGAAGCTATGGCTACACCTTC
.,TRBD2,TRBJ2-1,TRBV29-1,CSVRTALAGGSHEQFF,TGCAGCGTTCGAACCGCCCTAGCGGGAGGCTCCCATGAGCAGTTCTTC
.,.,TRBJ1-1,TRBV28,CASTAPGAGAGGTEAFF,TGTGCCAGCACCGCGCCCGGCGCAGGGGCGGGTGGGACTGAAGCTTTCTTT
few,.,TRBJ1-5,TRBV30,CAWSVGARGNQPQHF,TGTGCCTGGAGTGTAGGGGCCCGGGGCAATCAGCCCCAGCATTTT
.,.,TRBJ2-7,TRBV6-4,CASGKTSYEQYF,TGTGCCAGCGGAAAAACTAGCTACGAGCAGTACTTC
.,.,TRBJ2-5,TRBV28,CASTPGTQETQYF,TGTGCCAGCACTCCGGGGACCCAAGAGACCCAGTACTTC